Below, 14 T cell receptor beta chains from the same sample are listed, as sequenced in a study of OX40 agonist ivuxolimab in advanced cancers. Preparation of the library involved the immunoSEQ multiplex PCR assay. As stored in TCRdb, this immuneACCESS dataset retains in-frame rearrangements with V and J assigned. A fraction of the clones does not appear; measured against another copy, unresolved V genes explain less than half of the discrepancy, and the remainder lacks a known reason. A total of roughly 57,000 clones appear in this sample, around 90% of them only once. Roughly 17% of the sample comes from the top ten. The sample in question was CD4+ or CD8+ T cells sorted from blood, obtained in a trial of the OX40 agonist ivuxolimab. Source of these receptors: an adult with an advanced solid tumor such as melanoma, head and neck, liver or kidney cancer.

The chain has TRBV18 and TRBJ2-1; 9 positions agree with TRBD1. The ends lost 3 bases at V and 9 bases at J; junction bases unmatched: 9. The CDR3 covers 15 residues. The germline V gene has CDR1 KGHSH and CDR2 LQKENI. The CDR3 DNA is TGTGCCAGCTCACCCCGGGACAGGGTGCCGGGTGAGCAGTTCTTC. Its protein product is CASSPRDRVPGEQFF.

This rearrangement joins TRBV9 to TRBJ2-5, with D perhaps matching TRBD1 or TRBD2 (5 bases each). V dropped 0 bases and J dropped 3 bases, with 6 bases sitting between them. Germline V gene data show CDR1 as SGDLS and CDR2 as YYNGEE. The CDR3 runs 13 residues. CDR3 DNA sequence: TGTGCCAGCAGCGTAGGGGGGAAAGAGACCCAGTACTTC. This gives the protein CASSVGGKETQYF.

The chain employs TRBV2 and TRBJ2-2, with D unresolved. This CDR3 is built from 15 residues. The V end was cut by 4 bases, the J end by 2 bases, with 11 bases between. The germline CDR1 and CDR2 sequences are SNHLY and FYNNEI. CDR3 amino acids: CASSGVGVNTGELFF. In DNA form, the CDR3 reads TGTGCCAGCAGTGGGGTGGGCGTAAACACCGGGGAGCTGTTTTTT.

The rearrangement uses TRBV9 and TRBJ2-1; D tentatively fits TRBD1 or TRBD2 (5 bases each). Trimming stripped 0 bases from V and 13 bases from J, with 17 bases between. The CDR3 extends over 14 amino acids. Germline CDR1 and CDR2: SGDLS and YYNGEE. Here the CDR3 reads CASSVEALGRRQFF. Here the CDR3 DNA reads TGTGCCAGCAGCGTAGAGGCTTTGGGACGCCGACAGTTCTTC. The complete variable domain, with remaining parts taken from reference TRBV9 and TRBJ2-1, reads DSGVTQTPKHLITATGQRVTLRCSPRSGDLSVYWYQQSLDQGLQFLIQYYNGEERAKGNILERFSAQQFPDLHSELNLSSLELGDSALYFCASSVEALGRRQFFGPGTRLTVL.

The chain uses TRBV19 and TRBJ2-1, with TRBD2 matching over 10 bases. The V gene's germline CDR1 is LNHDA and CDR2 SQIVND (reference sequence). The junction had 8 bases not matched to a gene; V was cut back by 9 bases and J by 0 bases. The CDR3 spans 16 residues. This CDR3 is CASTRLAGASYNEQFF. In nucleotides, the CDR3 is TGTGCCAGCACCCGACTAGCGGGCGCCTCCTACAATGAGCAGTTCTTC.

The chain is built from TRBV11-2 and TRBJ2-1; no definite D call. The germline V gene encodes CDR1 SGHAT and CDR2 FQNNGV. The CDR3 consists of 13 residues. The V end lost 4 bases, the J end lost 8 bases, and 12 bases lay between the germline ends. The CDR3 loop is CASSSDAPHEQFF. The CDR3 DNA reads TGTGCCAGCAGCTCCGACGCCCCCCATGAGCAGTTCTTC.

The rearrangement uses TRBV6-1 and TRBJ2-7; either TRBD1 or TRBD2 may fit D (5 bases each). Between the trimmed V and J ends, which lost 6 bases and 4 bases, there was a span of 10 bases. CDR1 MNHNS and CDR2 SASEGT come from the germline V gene. CDR3 length: 12 residues. The CDR3 coding sequence is TGTGCCAGCAGGAGGGGTTGGTACGAGCAGTACTTC. Translated, it gives CASRRGWYEQYF.

The chain uses TRBV15 and TRBJ2-6; no firm D call. The CDR3 spans 15 residues. Germline lookup yields CDR1 LNHNV and CDR2 YYDKDF (reference sequence). Trimming removed 0 bases from V and 1 base from J, with 4 bases in between. The CDR3, as DNA: TGTGCCACCAGCAGAGACGGTTCTGGGGCCAACGTCCTGACTTTC. Translation gives CATSRDGSGANVLTF.

The count of this clone is one. The CDR3 spells CASSFDGASTGELFF. CDR3 in DNA: TGTGCCAGCAGCTTTGATGGCGCCTCCACCGGGGAGCTGTTTTTT. The chain links TRBV11-3 to TRBJ2-2; unclear D gene. Looked up from germline, CDR1 is SGHNT and CDR2 is YENEEA. V lost 3 bases and J lost 4, with 12 bases in between. The CDR3 has 15 amino acids.

This rearrangement joins TRBV5-1 to TRBJ2-3, with D perhaps matching TRBD2 (6 bases). The V end lost 1 base, the J end lost 3 bases, and 18 bases lay between the germline ends. This CDR3 is built from 17 residues. The germline gives CDR1 SGHRS, CDR2 YFSETQ. CDR3 region: CASSLRTGSGSTDTQYF. DNA of the CDR3: TGCGCCAGCAGCTTGCGAACGGGTAGCGGAAGTACAGATACGCAGTATTTT.

The rearrangement joins TRBV28 to TRBJ2-6; D is perhaps TRBD2 (7 bases). The CDR3 consists of 16 residues. The V end was cut by 3 bases, the J end by 2 bases, with 11 bases between. From germline, CDR1 is MDHEN and CDR2 SYDVKM. CDR3 amino acids: CASSLSGGAGANVLTF. The CDR3 DNA reads TGTGCCAGCAGTTTGTCGGGGGGCGCTGGGGCCAACGTCCTGACTTTC.

V is TRBV6-5 and J is TRBJ2-7; no reliable D call. Trimming took 5 bases from V and 2 from J, leaving 13 bases between them. From germline, CDR1 is MNHEY and CDR2 SVGAGI. This CDR3 comprises 14 residues. The CDR3 loop reads CASSPRAGPYEQYF. CDR3 DNA: TGTGCCAGCAGTCCTAGGGCCGGCCCCTACGAGCAGTACTTC.

The gene calls are TRBV11-2 and TRBJ2-7, with D perhaps TRBD1 (5 bases). Trimming left V 1 base short and J 4 bases short, with 5 bases between. The CDR3 sequence is 12 residues long. From germline, CDR1 is SGHAT and CDR2 FQNNGV. The CDR3 DNA is TGTGCCAGCAGCTTAGCAGGGTACGAGCAGTACTTC. Protein: CASSLAGYEQYF.

This clone was seen only once. The V call is TRBV30, the J call TRBJ2-3; D call uncertain. There are 12 residues in the CDR3. Trimming took off 0 bases at V and 5 bases at J, with 6 bases between the two ends. CDR1 and CDR2 from the germline V gene are GTSNPN and SVGIG (reference sequence). CDR3 protein: CAWSVGLDTQYF. DNA of the CDR3: TGTGCCTGGAGTGTAGGCTTAGATACGCAGTATTTT.